Each of the 12 T cell receptor beta chains below was sequenced from the same sample in a study of blood T cell repertoires in COVID-19 (TCRdb year 2020). To prepare the library, the immunoSEQ multiplex PCR assay was applied. TCRdb took over this immuneACCESS table, retaining in-frame rearrangements with V and J assigned. Such tables are incomplete; in checked studies, under half of the missing clones stem from an unresolved V gene, and the remainder is unexplained. The table for this sample lists some 420,000 clones; more than 80% of them were counted only once. The biggest ten clones account for around 1.1% of the sample. The specimen sequenced was PBMCs or T cells enriched from blood (not recorded which). These TCRs come from a young man who had recovered from COVID-19.

CDR3 DNA: TGTGCCAGCAGCTTAGGCAGAAATTCACCCCTCCACTTT. Protein sequence: CASSLGRNSPLHF. This chain joins TRBV7-8 and TRBJ1-6; no clear D. There are 13 residues in the CDR3. V shed 1 base and J shed 7 bases, with 5 bases lying between them. The germline V gene has CDR1 SGHVS and CDR2 FQNEAQ.

CDR3 region: CASSLLGSGEKLFF. CDR3 coding DNA: TGTGCCAGCAGTTTACTGGGGAGCGGTGAAAAACTGTTTTTT. The chain links TRBV27 to TRBJ1-4; D unclear. Germline CDR1 is MNHEY and CDR2 is SMNVEV (reference sequence). The CDR3 covers 14 residues. Trimming removed 2 bases from V and 7 bases from J, with 11 bases in between. The complete variable domain, with remaining parts taken from reference TRBV27 and TRBJ1-4, reads EAQVTQNPRYLITVTGKKLTVTCSQNMNHEYMSWYRQDPGLGLRQIYYSMNVEVTDKGDVPEGYKVSRKEKRNFPLILESPSPNQTSLYFCASSLLGSGEKLFFGSGTQLSVL.

This chain joins TRBV2 and TRBJ1-3; 8 bases fit TRBD1. Losses at the gene ends were 0 bases for V and 2 bases for J; bases not matched to a gene: 3. The CDR3 is 16 amino acids. CDR1 and CDR2 (germline): SNHLY, FYNNEI. The CDR3 region is CASSEAETGAGNTIYF. The CDR3 DNA follows: TGTGCCAGCAGTGAAGCAGAGACAGGGGCTGGAAACACCATATATTTT.

This clone was picked up one time. CDR3 sequence (DNA): TGTGCCAGAGAACAGGGGCTAAATCAGCCCCAGCATTTT. Its translation: CAREQGLNQPQHF. This rearrangement joins TRBV19 to TRBJ1-5, with 7 bases aligning to TRBD1. CDR1 is LNHDA and CDR2 is SQIVND in the germline V gene (reference sequence). CDR3 length: 13 residues. Losses at the gene ends were 9 bases for V and 4 bases for J; bases not matched to a gene: 6.

This rearrangement joins TRBV28 to TRBJ2-1, with 14 bases identical to TRBD2. Germline loops: CDR1 MDHEN, CDR2 SYDVKM. CDR3 length equals 15 residues. V shed 6 bases and J 12 bases; nucleotides not matched to a gene: 10. The CDR3 region has the DNA TGTGCCAGCAGCCCCGTAGGGACTAGCGGGAGTTGGCAGTTCTTC. Protein sequence: CASSPVGTSGSWQFF.

The J gene is TRBJ2-5, the V gene TRBV15; unclear D gene. The CDR3 is 16 amino acids. Looked up from germline, CDR1 is LNHNV and CDR2 is YYDKDF (reference sequence). Trimming removed 0 bases from V and 5 bases from J, with 16 bases in between. The chain's CDR3 is CATSREVGQSWETQYF. CDR3 DNA: TGTGCCACCAGCAGAGAGGTTGGCCAGTCTTGGGAGACCCAGTACTTC.

With regard to this clone: The sample contains more than one DNA sequence encoding this CDR3. The DNA for the CDR3 is TGTGCCAGCAGTTCGGGACAGGGGCCCTACGAGCAGTACTTC. It is translated as CASSSGQGPYEQYF. This chain links TRBV28 with TRBJ2-7; 10 bases agree with TRBD1. The CDR3 is 14 amino acids. V was pared by 4 bases and J by 2 bases, with 2 bases of the junction left unmatched. The germline V gene has CDR1 MDHEN and CDR2 SYDVKM.

This rearrangement joins TRBV19 to TRBJ2-7; D possibly corresponds to TRBD2 (6 bases). The CDR3 totals 15 residues. The ends were cut back, 1 base at V and 2 bases at J, with 12 bases in the middle. The V gene's germline CDR1 is LNHDA and CDR2 SQIVND (reference sequence). The CDR3 loop is CASSIVGGKTYEQYF. The CDR3 coding sequence is TGTGCCAGTAGTATAGTTGGCGGGAAAACCTACGAGCAGTACTTC.

The CDR3: CASSVVGALYNEQFF. The CDR3 coding sequence is TGTGCCAGCAGCGTAGTGGGGGCCCTCTACAATGAGCAGTTCTTC. V and J are TRBV9 and TRBJ2-1, with D perhaps TRBD1 (6 bases). With 0 bases removed from V and 3 bases from J, the gap between germline ends came to 10 bases. This CDR3 spans 15 amino acids. The V gene's germline CDR1 is SGDLS and CDR2 YYNGEE.

This chain connects TRBV28 to TRBJ2-3; perhaps TRBD1 as D (6 bases). The V and J ends lost 5 bases and 2 bases respectively, with 17 bases between them. The CDR3 is made up of 16 amino acids. The germline CDR1 and CDR2 sequences are MDHEN and SYDVKM. In DNA, the CDR3 is TGTGCCAGCAGTATACAGGGAAGGGGCTACACAGATACGCAGTATTTT. Protein product: CASSIQGRGYTDTQYF.

This chain connects TRBV6-5 to TRBJ1-5; weak D call: TRBD1 (6 bases). V shed 6 bases and J shed 5 bases, with 11 bases lying between them. The CDR3 sequence is 13 residues long. Germline V gives CDR1 MNHEY, CDR2 SVGAGI. The CDR3 loop is CASSRTDDQPQHF. As DNA, the CDR3 is TGTGCCAGCAGCAGGACAGATGATCAGCCCCAGCATTTT.

V is TRBV10-1 and J is TRBJ2-2; 8 nucleotides align to TRBD1. CDR1 and CDR2 from the germline V gene are WNHNN and SYGVQD (reference sequence). V gave up 4 bases and J gave up 5 bases; unmatched junction bases: 6. The CDR3 covers 15 residues. The CDR3 here is CASSGQGARTGELFF. Written as DNA, the CDR3 is TGCGCCAGCAGTGGGCAGGGGGCGCGAACCGGGGAGCTGTTTTTT.